This T cell receptor beta chain stems from a study of cytomegalovirus exposure and HLA in healthy donors. Across the whole study: Of around 400 genotyped donors, about 81% grouped in the Caucasian-associated ancestry cluster.

PCR involved 60 Vbeta and 13 Jbeta primers. Measured with immunoSEQ multiplex PCR; TCRdb has only the in-frame clones, and not every one. The table includes more than 130,000 clones, over 60% detected once. V was clipped by 7 bases and J by 0 bases, with 10 bases between them. CDR1 and CDR2 (germline): MNHEY, SMNVEV (reference sequence). This CDR3 has 14 amino acids. The rearrangement links TRBV27 to TRBJ2-1, with D perhaps TRBD2 (5 bases). This clonotype was obtained from a man aged 35-49 years in good health and CMV-seropositive. Sequencing input: PBMCs. The CDR3 here is CASKEGSSYNEQFF. The CDR3 DNA sequence: TGTGCCAGCAAAGAGGGTAGCTCCTACAATGAGCAGTTCTTC.